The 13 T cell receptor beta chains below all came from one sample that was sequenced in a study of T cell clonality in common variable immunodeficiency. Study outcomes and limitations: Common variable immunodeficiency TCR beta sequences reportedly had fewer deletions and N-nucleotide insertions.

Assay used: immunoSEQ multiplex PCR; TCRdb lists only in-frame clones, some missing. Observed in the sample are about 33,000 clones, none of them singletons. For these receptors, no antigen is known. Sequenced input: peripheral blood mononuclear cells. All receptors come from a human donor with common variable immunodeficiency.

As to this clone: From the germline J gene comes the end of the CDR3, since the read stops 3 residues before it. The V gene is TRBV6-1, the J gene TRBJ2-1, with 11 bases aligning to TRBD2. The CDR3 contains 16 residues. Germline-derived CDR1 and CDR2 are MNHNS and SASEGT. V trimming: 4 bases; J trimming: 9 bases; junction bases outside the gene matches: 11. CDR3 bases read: TGTGCCAGCAGTGCTCTAGCGGGGGGATTGGTCGGTGAG. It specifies CASSALAGGLVGE. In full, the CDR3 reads CASSALAGGLVGEQFF.

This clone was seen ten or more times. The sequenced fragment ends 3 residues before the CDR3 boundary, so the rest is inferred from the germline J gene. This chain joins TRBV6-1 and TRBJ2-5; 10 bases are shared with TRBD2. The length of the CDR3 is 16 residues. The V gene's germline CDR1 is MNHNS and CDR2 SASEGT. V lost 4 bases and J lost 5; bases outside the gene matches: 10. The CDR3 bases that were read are TGTGCCAGCAGTGGCGGTGATAGCGGGGGGCGGGAGACC. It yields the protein CASSGGDSGGRET. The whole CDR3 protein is CASSGGDSGGRETQYF.

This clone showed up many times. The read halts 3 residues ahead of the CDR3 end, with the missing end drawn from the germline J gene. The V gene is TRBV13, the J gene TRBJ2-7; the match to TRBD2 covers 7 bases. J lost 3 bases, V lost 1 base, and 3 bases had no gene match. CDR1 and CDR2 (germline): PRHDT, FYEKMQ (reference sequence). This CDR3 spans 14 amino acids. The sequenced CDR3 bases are TGTGCCAGCAGCTTAGAGGGGAGGGACTACGAG. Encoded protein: CASSLEGRDYE. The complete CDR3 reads CASSLEGRDYEQYF.

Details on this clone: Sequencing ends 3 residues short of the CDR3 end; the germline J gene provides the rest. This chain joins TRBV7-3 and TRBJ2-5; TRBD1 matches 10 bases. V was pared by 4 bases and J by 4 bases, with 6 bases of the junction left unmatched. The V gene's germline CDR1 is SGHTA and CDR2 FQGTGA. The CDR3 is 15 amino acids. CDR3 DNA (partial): TGTGCCAGCAGCTCCGGACAGGGGGGGCGAGAGACC. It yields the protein CASSSGQGGRET. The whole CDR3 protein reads CASSSGQGGRETQYF.

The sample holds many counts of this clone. The CDR3 loop is CASSFPGREGTEAFF. Incomplete CDR3 DNA: TGTGCCAGCAGCTTTCCAGGGAGGGAGGGAACTGAA. V is TRBV11-2 and J is TRBJ1-1, with D tentatively TRBD1 (5 bases). The read terminates 3 residues before the CDR3 end, so the remaining end is supplied by the germline J gene. Trimming shortened V by 3 bases and J by 5 bases, and 16 bases separated the two germline ends. Germline CDR1 and CDR2: SGHAT and FQNNGV. The CDR3 length is 15 residues.

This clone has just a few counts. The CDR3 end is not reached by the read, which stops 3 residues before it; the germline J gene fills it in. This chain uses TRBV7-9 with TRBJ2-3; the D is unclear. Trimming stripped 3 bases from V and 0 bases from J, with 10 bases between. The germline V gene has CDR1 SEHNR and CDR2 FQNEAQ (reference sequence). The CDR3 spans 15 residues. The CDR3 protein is CASSFQERSTDTQYF. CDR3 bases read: TGTGCCAGCAGCTTTCAGGAGAGGAGCACAGATACG.

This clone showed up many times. The CDR3 DNA, read in part, is TGTGCCAGCAGCAAGGGGGTAGAAGAGACC. It translates to CASSKGVEET. The CDR3, in full, reads CASSKGVEETQYF. J is TRBJ2-5 and V is TRBV9; perhaps TRBD1 as D (6 bases). The read ends 3 residues before the CDR3 terminus; that terminus is restored from the germline J gene. Trimming removed 4 bases from V and 3 bases from J, with 10 bases in between. The CDR3 has 13 amino acids. CDR1 and CDR2 (germline): SGDLS, YYNGEE.

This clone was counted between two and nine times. Partial CDR3 DNA: TGTGCCAGCAGTAACATAGCTTCCGGGGAG. This sequence encodes CASSNIASGE. The CDR3 in full is CASSNIASGELFF. The chain joins TRBV6-2 or TRBV6-3 to TRBJ2-2; no clear D. From the germline J gene comes the end of the CDR3, since the read stops 3 residues before it. V was shortened by 5 bases and J by 6 bases, with 10 bases between the two germline ends. The CDR3 extends over 13 amino acids. The V gene's germline CDR1 is MNHEY and CDR2 SVGEGT.

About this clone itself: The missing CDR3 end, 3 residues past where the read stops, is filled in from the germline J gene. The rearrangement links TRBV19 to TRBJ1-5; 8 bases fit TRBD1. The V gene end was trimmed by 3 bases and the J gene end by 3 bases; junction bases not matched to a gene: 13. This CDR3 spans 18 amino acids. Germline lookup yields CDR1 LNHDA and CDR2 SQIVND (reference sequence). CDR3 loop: CASSMHGIQGAVNQPQHF. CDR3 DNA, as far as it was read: TGTGCCAGTAGTATGCATGGAATCCAGGGGGCGGTCAATCAGCCC.

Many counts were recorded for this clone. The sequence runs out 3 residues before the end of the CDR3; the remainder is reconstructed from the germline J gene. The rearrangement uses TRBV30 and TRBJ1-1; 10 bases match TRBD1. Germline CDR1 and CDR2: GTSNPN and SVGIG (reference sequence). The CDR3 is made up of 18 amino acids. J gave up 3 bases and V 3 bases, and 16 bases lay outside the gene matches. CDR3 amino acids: CAWSPTLGTGDRDTEAFF. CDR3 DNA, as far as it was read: TGTGCCTGGAGCCCAACCCTAGGGACAGGGGATAGGGACACTGAA. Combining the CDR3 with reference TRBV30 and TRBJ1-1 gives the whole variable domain SQTIHQWPATLVQPVGSPLSLECTVEGTSNPNLYWYRQAAGRGLQLLFYSVGIGQISSEVPQNLSASRPQDRQFILSSKKLLLSDSGFYLCAWSPTLGTGDRDTEAFFGQGTRLTVV.

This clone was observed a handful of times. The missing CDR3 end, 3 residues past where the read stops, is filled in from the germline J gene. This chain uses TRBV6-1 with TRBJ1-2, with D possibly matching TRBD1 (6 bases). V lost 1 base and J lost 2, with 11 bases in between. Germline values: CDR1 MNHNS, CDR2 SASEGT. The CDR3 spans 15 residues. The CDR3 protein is CASSEGPGENYGYTF. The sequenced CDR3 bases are TGTGCCAGCAGTGAAGGGCCAGGGGAAAACTATGGC.

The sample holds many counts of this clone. The CDR3 bases that were read are TGTGCCAGTAGTGCCCGGGACAGGGAAGGCTATGGC. Encoded protein: CASSARDREGYG. The complete CDR3 reads CASSARDREGYGYTF. The rearrangement links TRBV19 to TRBJ1-2; 9 nucleotides match TRBD1. Read sequence stops 3 residues before the CDR3 end, and the germline J gene provides the missing end. Germline V gene lookup returns CDR1 LNHDA and CDR2 SQIVND (reference sequence). The CDR3 contains 15 residues. V shed 5 bases and J 4 bases; nucleotides not matched to a gene: 8.

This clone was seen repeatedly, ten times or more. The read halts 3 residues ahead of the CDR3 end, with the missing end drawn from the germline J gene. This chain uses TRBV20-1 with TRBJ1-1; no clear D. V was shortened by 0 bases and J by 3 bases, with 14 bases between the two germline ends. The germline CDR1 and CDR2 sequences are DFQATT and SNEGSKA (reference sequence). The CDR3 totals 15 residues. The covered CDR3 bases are TGCAGTGCTAGAGATCACCAGAGGCGGGACACTGAA. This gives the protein CSARDHQRRDTE. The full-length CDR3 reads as CSARDHQRRDTEAFF.